The present entry profiles one T cell receptor beta chain with its context. V lost 9 bases to trimming and J lost 2 bases, with 17 bases between them. The CDR3 extends over 14 amino acids. Germline-derived CDR1 and CDR2 are SGHRS and YFSETQ. These data belong to a study of cytomegalovirus exposure and HLA in healthy donors. Primers for the PCR totalled 60 Vbeta and 13 Jbeta. Data came from immunoSEQ multiplex PCR; TCRdb stores just in-frame clones and leaves some out. The repertoire holds 150,000 to 200,000 clones, with about four fifths as singletons. The TCR comes from a woman aged 45 to 65 in good health and CMV-seropositive. Sequencing input: PBMCs. The V call is TRBV5-1, the J call TRBJ2-5, with D possibly being TRBD2 (5 bases). CDR3 residues: CATGESAPQETQYF. The CDR3 DNA is TGCGCCACCGGGGAGAGTGCTCCTCAAGAGACCCAGTACTTC.